This entry is about one T cell receptor beta chain. This clone was counted ten times or more. There is no known antigen for this receptor. No much larger clone exists at a distance of one base, and base qualities are not known. This specimen comes from a study of metastatic and nonmetastatic thyroid tumors (dated by TCRdb to the early 2020s). With regard to the full study: Repertoires from peripheral blood and from tumor or nodule tissue samples of malignant and benign thyroid patients were compared.

Libraries were constructed by PCR. The instrument given in TCRdb is Illumina HiSeq 4000. High-throughput sequencing was used to profile the TCR beta-chain CDR3 region of each patient. As for the original processing: The researchers built a classifier to tell apart papillary thyroid cancer patients with distant metastasis, based on CDR3 differences among clinicopathological groups. The Shannon index was used to measure repertoire diversity, and the Morisita-Horn index was used to measure how similar tumor and blood repertoires were. TCRdb cleaned the public reads at Q25 with fastp, built clones with MiXCR and kept in-frame beta chains. What appears here as the V and J calls and clone size reflects TCRdb's work, not the paper's. The table for this sample lists tens of thousands of clones; roughly 19% of them were counted only once. The ten most abundant clones make up approximately 20% of the sample.

None of the patients had been given any treatment before thyroid surgery. Patient clinical samples collected from about 2011 to 2018 were retrospectively analysed using T-cell receptor beta sequencing. CDR1 and CDR2 (KGHSH, LQKENI) derive from the germline V gene. Inclusive of the bounding cysteine and phenylalanine, the CDR3 is 13 residues long. Only the CDR3 portion is preserved as DNA: 39 bases, with reading frame beginning at the first base. For this chain, trimming is 0 bases at the V end and 7 bases at the J end, and the number of junction bases without a gene match is 0. Here is what the overall study found, with its caveats: In both blood and tumor samples, TCR beta diversity was reported to be significantly higher in malignant tumors than in benign nodules.

The TCR comes from a female donor with papillary thyroid cancer or a benign thyroid nodule (not recorded which). Some clones in this sample may be carry-over from other donors' samples. Recombination connected TRBV18 to TRBJ2-1, and TRBD1 aligns with 7 junction nucleotides. The sample taken for sequencing was blood. The CDR3 is CASSPPTGNEQFF. The DNA sequence is TGTGCCAGCTCACCACCGACAGGGAATGAGCAGTTCTTC.